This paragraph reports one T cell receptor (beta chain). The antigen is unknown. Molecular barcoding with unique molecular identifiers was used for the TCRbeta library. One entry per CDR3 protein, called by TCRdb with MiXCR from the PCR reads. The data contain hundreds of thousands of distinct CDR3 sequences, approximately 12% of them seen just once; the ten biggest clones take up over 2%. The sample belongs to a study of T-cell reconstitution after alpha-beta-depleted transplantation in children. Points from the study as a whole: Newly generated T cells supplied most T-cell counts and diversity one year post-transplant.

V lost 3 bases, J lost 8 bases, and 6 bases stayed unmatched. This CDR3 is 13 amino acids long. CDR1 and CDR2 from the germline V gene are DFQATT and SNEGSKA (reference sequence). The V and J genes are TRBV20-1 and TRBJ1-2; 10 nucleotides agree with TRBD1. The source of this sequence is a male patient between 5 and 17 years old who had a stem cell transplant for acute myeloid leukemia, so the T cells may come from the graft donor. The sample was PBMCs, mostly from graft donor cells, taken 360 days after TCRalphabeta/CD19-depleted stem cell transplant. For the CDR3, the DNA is TGCAGTGCTAGGGGACAGGGGCCAGGAGGCTACACCTTC. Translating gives CSARGQGPGGYTF.